This TCR beta chain stems from a study of T-cell reconstitution after alpha-beta-depleted transplantation in children. Study outcomes and limitations: At one year after transplant, newly produced T cells mostly accounted for T-cell counts and diversity. By about two months after transplant, alpha-beta T cells reportedly arose from several hundred graft clones that had expanded.

This CDR3 spans 15 amino acids. The junction had 5 bases not matched to a gene; V was cut back by 0 bases and J by 6 bases. Using unique molecular identifiers, the investigators prepared the TCRbeta library. TCRdb fed the PCR reads into MiXCR, producing one record per CDR3 protein. The sample gives 600,000 or so distinct CDR3 sequences, 20% to 25% of which show up once; 12% to 15% is in the top ten. About this clonotype itself: Its specificity is unknown.

The sequencing used PBMCs, mostly from graft donor cells, collected 360 days after TCRalphabeta/CD19-depleted stem cell transplant. The chain recombines TRBV12-3 or TRBV12-4 with TRBJ1-5; 7 positions agree with TRBD1. This TCR was recovered from a boy younger than two who had a stem cell transplant for acute myeloid leukemia, so the T cells may come from the graft donor. The CDR3 here is CASSLARGLAQPQHF. The CDR3 DNA sequence: TGTGCCAGCAGTTTAGCTAGGGGGCTCGCTCAGCCCCAGCATTTT.